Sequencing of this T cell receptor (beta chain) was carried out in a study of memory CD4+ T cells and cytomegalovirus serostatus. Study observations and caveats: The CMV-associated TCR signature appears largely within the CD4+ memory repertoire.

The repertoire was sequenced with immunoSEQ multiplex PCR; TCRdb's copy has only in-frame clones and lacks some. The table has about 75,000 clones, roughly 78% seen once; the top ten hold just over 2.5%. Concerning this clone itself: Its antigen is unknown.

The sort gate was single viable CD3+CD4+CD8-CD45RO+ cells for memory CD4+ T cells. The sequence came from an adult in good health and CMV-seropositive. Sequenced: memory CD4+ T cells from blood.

CDR3 sequence reads: CASSLARAGGFETQYF. The CDR3 nucleotides read TGTGCCAGCAGCTTAGCGAGGGCTGGGGGGTTCGAGACCCAGTACTTC. The rearrangement links TRBV7-2 to TRBJ2-5, with a weak D call TRBD2 (6 bases). The V gene lost 0 bases and the J gene lost 5 bases, with 16 bases spanning the gap. From germline, CDR1 is SGHTA and CDR2 FQGNSA. The CDR3 is made up of 16 amino acids.